Included here is one T cell receptor beta chain sequence, with context. The data originate from a study of cytomegalovirus exposure and HLA in healthy donors. The PCR was carried out with 60 Vbeta primers and 13 Jbeta primers. Per the study methods: The authors later counted around 80 million unique TCR beta chains, roughly 10 million of them shared. Assay: immunoSEQ multiplex PCR; the TCRdb copy retains only in-frame clones and omits some. The V and J calls and clone size are taken from that table; D and trimming were inferred from the DNA. The sample shows 100,000 or so clones, about 81% of them seen only once. This CDR3 is built from 14 residues. CDR1 is SQVTM, CDR2 ANQGSEA, per germline. The junction had 5 bases not matched to a gene; V was cut back by 3 bases and J by 2 bases.

Material: PBMCs. The chain uses TRBV29-1 and TRBJ2-7, with 9 bases that match TRBD2. This TCR derives from a man aged 50 to 60 in good health and CMV-seronegative. CDR3 nucleotide sequence: TGCAGCGTTGACATAGCGGGAGCGACCTACGAGCAGTACTTC. Translating gives CSVDIAGATYEQYF.